The 28 T cell receptor beta chains presented below share a single source sample, sequenced in a study of identical twins. TCRdb analysed the 5' RACE reads with MiXCR anew, one entry per CDR3 protein. Of hundreds of thousands of distinct CDR3 sequences in the sample, roughly 12% are singletons; the top ten hold about 1.5%. Separately, the same data were catalogued under a study of yellow fever vaccine responses in identical twins.

The sample comprised PBMCs. These receptor sequences come from a young woman in good health.

This clonotype was recorded a few times. The rearrangement links TRBV7-9 to TRBJ2-3; TRBD2 matches at 9 bases. This CDR3 region has 15 residues. Losses at the gene ends were 5 bases for V and 0 bases for J; bases not matched to a gene: 3. The germline gives CDR1 SEHNR, CDR2 FQNEAQ (reference sequence). Here the CDR3 reads CASSRSGSSTDTQYF. CDR3 coding DNA: TGTGCCAGCAGCCGTAGCGGGAGTAGCACAGATACGCAGTATTTT.

This clonotype was counted between two and nine times. V is TRBV10-3 and J is TRBJ2-2; perhaps D is TRBD1 or TRBD2 (6 bases each). Germline assignment: CDR1 ENHRY and CDR2 SYGVKD. The CDR3 has 14 amino acids. V lost 7 bases and J 0 bases, leaving 9 bases between the germline ends. The CDR3 nucleotides read TGTGCCATCATGGAGGGGGCGAACACCGGGGAGCTGTTTTTT. This gives the protein CAIMEGANTGELFF.

This clonotype was detected many times. The chain recombines TRBV11-2 with TRBJ1-6; 8 bases are a match to TRBD1. V lost 3 bases, J lost 6 bases, and 7 bases stayed unmatched. The CDR3 is 16 amino acids. Germline values: CDR1 SGHAT, CDR2 FQNNGV. The CDR3 here is CASSFQGQGGNSPLHF. The CDR3 nucleotides are TGTGCCAGCAGCTTTCAAGGACAGGGTGGTAATTCACCCCTCCACTTT.

This clonotype was observed a handful of times. The V and J genes are TRBV6-1 and TRBJ2-7; 11 bases map to TRBD2. From germline, CDR1 is MNHNS and CDR2 SASEGT. The CDR3 extends over 15 amino acids. V trimming: 6 bases; J trimming: 1 base; junction bases outside the gene matches: 5. The DNA for the CDR3 is TGTGCCAGCAGGGGACTAGCGGTCGCGTCCTACGAGCAGTACTTC. This translates into CASRGLAVASYEQYF.

This clonotype was seen ten or more times. The CDR3 reads CASSLRPEGDTEAFF. DNA for the CDR3: TGTGCCAGCAGTCTTCGACCGGAGGGGGACACTGAAGCTTTCTTT. This chain uses TRBV2 with TRBJ1-1; D possibly corresponds to TRBD1 (6 bases). Looked up from germline, CDR1 is SNHLY and CDR2 is FYNNEI. The CDR3 runs 15 residues. The V gene lost 5 bases and the J gene lost 3 bases, with 16 bases spanning the gap.

The chain recombines TRBV27 with TRBJ2-1, with 7 nucleotides matching TRBD1. Germline loops: CDR1 MNHEY, CDR2 SMNVEV (reference sequence). This CDR3 is built from 17 residues. V gave up 2 bases and J gave up 0 bases; unmatched junction bases: 7. CDR3 loop: CASSLEGATSSYNEQFF. In nucleotides, the CDR3 is TGTGCCAGCAGTTTAGAGGGGGCAACGAGCTCCTACAATGAGCAGTTCTTC.

This rearrangement joins TRBV7-6 to TRBJ2-1, with D tentatively TRBD1 (6 bases). Per germline, CDR1 SGHVS and CDR2 FNYEAQ. With 3 bases removed from V and 5 bases from J, the gap between germline ends came to 17 bases. The CDR3 consists of 16 residues. The CDR3 nucleotides read TGTGCCAGCAGCTTGGGCTCCGGGACACCAAACAATGAGCAGTTCTTC. Translation gives CASSLGSGTPNNEQFF. The variable domain in full, completed from reference TRBV7-6 and TRBJ2-1, reads GAGVSQSPRYKVTKRGQDVALRCDPISGHVSLYWYRQALGQGPEFLTYFNYEAQQDKSGLPNDRFSAERPEGSISTLTIQRTEQRDSAMYRCASSLGSGTPNNEQFFGPGTRLTVL.

The rearrangement links TRBV7-9 to TRBJ2-1; 10 bases line up with TRBD2. The CDR3 runs to 15 residues. V shed 6 bases and J 7 bases; nucleotides not matched to a gene: 9. The germline gives CDR1 SEHNR, CDR2 FQNEAQ (reference sequence). The CDR3 is CASSPLAGALNEQFF. In DNA, the CDR3 is TGTGCCAGCAGTCCTCTAGCGGGGGCGTTGAATGAGCAGTTCTTC.

This clonotype has more than one count but fewer than ten. The chain joins TRBV20-1 to TRBJ2-2; a possible D gene is TRBD1 (6 bases). CDR1 DFQATT and CDR2 SNEGSKA come from the germline V gene (reference sequence). V was pared by 6 bases and J by 1 base, with 15 bases between. This CDR3 has 15 amino acids. The CDR3 bases are TGCAGTGCCGAGCGAAGGGGGTGGAACACCGGGGAGCTGTTTTTT. It yields the protein CSAERRGWNTGELFF.

This clonotype was recorded a few times. The CDR3 nucleotides read TGCGCCAGCAGCCAAGTACTAGCGGGAGGGCCGCACACCGGGGAGCTGTTTTTT. Amino acids: CASSQVLAGGPHTGELFF. The chain employs TRBV4-1 and TRBJ2-2; 13 nucleotides align to TRBD2. V lost 1 base to trimming and J lost 3 bases; unmatched junction nucleotides: 5. This CDR3 contains 18 residues. Germline V gene data show CDR1 as MGHRA and CDR2 as YSYEKL.

The CDR3 DNA reads as TGTGCCGGAACTAGCGGGGTTACGGCAGAGACCCAGTACTTC. Amino acid sequence: CAGTSGVTAETQYF. This chain connects TRBV2 to TRBJ2-5, with 10 bases that match TRBD2. CDR3 length: 14 residues. In germline, CDR1 is SNHLY, CDR2 FYNNEI. Germline trimming cut 11 bases from V and 4 bases from J; bases unmatched to any gene: 10.

The rearrangement uses TRBV12-3 or TRBV12-4 and TRBJ2-7; 13 bases map to TRBD2. Trimming at V came to 5 bases and at J to 3 bases, leaving 4 bases not matched to a gene. The CDR3 has 15 amino acids. The CDR3 sequence is CASSPTSGRVYEQYF. CDR3 nucleotides: TGTGCCAGCAGTCCTACTAGCGGGAGGGTCTACGAGCAGTACTTC.

This clonotype has a single count. V usage is TRBV7-8 and J usage is TRBJ2-2, with D possibly called TRBD1 or TRBD2 (6 bases each). This CDR3 contains 16 residues. V was trimmed by 7 bases and J by 5 bases, leaving 20 bases between them. Germline V lookup: CDR1 SGHVS, CDR2 FQNEAQ. CDR3 sequence reads: CASTIGSGGGTGELFF. In DNA form, the CDR3 reads TGTGCCAGCACCATCGGTAGCGGAGGGGGAACCGGGGAGCTGTTTTTT. Together with reference TRBV7-8 and TRBJ2-2, the CDR3 gives the full variable domain: GAGVSQSPRYKVAKRGQDVALRCDPISGHVSLFWYQQALGQGPEFLTYFQNEAQLDKSGLPSDRFFAERPEGSVSTLKIQRTQQEDSAVYLCASTIGSGGGTGELFFGEGSRLTVL.

The chain links TRBV4-1 to TRBJ1-2, with D possibly TRBD1 on 6 matching bases. Trimming shortened V by 6 bases and J by 8 bases, and 16 bases separated the two germline ends. This CDR3 region has 13 residues. Looked up from germline, CDR1 is MGHRA and CDR2 is YSYEKL. The CDR3: CASRRGGLEGYTF. DNA of the CDR3: TGCGCCAGCAGACGTGGGGGGCTGGAGGGCTACACCTTC.

This clonotype has a count of ten or more. This chain joins TRBV6-1 and TRBJ1-1; TRBD1 matches at 8 bases. J gave up 11 bases and V 5 bases, and 10 bases lay outside the gene matches. CDR1 and CDR2 from the germline V gene are MNHNS and SASEGT. The CDR3 consists of 13 residues. The CDR3, as DNA: TGTGCCAGCAGTACCCAGGGGGCGATTATCGCTTTCTTT. It yields the protein CASSTQGAIIAFF.

The sample holds many counts of this clonotype. The chain couples TRBV7-9 to TRBJ1-1, with D perhaps matching TRBD1 (5 bases). The CDR3 has 15 amino acids. The V end lost 4 bases, the J end lost 0 bases, and 12 bases lay between the germline ends. The germline gives CDR1 SEHNR, CDR2 FQNEAQ (reference sequence). The CDR3 DNA follows: TGTGCCAGCAGCTCACAAGGGACTATGAACACTGAAGCTTTCTTT. Translating it yields CASSSQGTMNTEAFF.

This chain joins TRBV20-1 and TRBJ1-2; TRBD1 agrees at 7 bases. CDR3 length equals 16 residues. Trimming cost V 0 bases and J 1 base; bases outside gene matches: 8. Per the germline V gene, CDR1 is DFQATT and CDR2 is SNEGSKA (reference sequence). The CDR3 nucleotides are TGCAGTGCTAGAGACGAGGACAGGCCCTATAACTATGGCTACACCTTC. Protein sequence: CSARDEDRPYNYGYTF.

This rearrangement joins TRBV29-1 to TRBJ2-2; D is possibly TRBD1 (5 bases). The germline CDR1 and CDR2 sequences are SQVTM and ANQGSEA. The ends were cut back, 8 bases at V and 2 bases at J, with 18 bases in the middle. This CDR3 region has 15 residues. The DNA of the CDR3 is TGCAGCCTCCGTCGGTCAGGGATAAACACCGGGGAGCTGTTTTTT. It specifies CSLRRSGINTGELFF.

In its sample, this clonotype was seen a few times. V is TRBV7-9 and J is TRBJ2-5; unclear D gene. Germline assignment: CDR1 SEHNR and CDR2 FQNEAQ (reference sequence). CDR3 size: 14 residues. V was pared by 1 base and J by 2 bases, with 8 bases between. The CDR3, as DNA: TGTGCCAGCAGCTTAGTACAGTCTCAAGAGACCCAGTACTTC. Translation gives CASSLVQSQETQYF.

In this sample, this clonotype turned up a few times. The chain is built from TRBV24-1 and TRBJ1-2; no clear D. The V gene's germline CDR1 is KGHDR and CDR2 SFDVKD. The CDR3 sequence is 15 residues long. V was shortened by 4 bases and J by 0 bases, with 11 bases between the two germline ends. The CDR3 reads CATSDPDGPNYGYTF. The CDR3, as DNA: TGTGCCACCAGTGACCCGGACGGACCTAACTATGGCTACACCTTC.

This clonotype has just a few counts. This sequence joins TRBV6-1 and TRBJ2-2, with 7 bases that match TRBD1. After removal of 5 bases from V and 3 bases from J, the junction contained 6 bases not matched to a gene. The CDR3 totals 15 residues. Germline values: CDR1 MNHNS, CDR2 SASEGT. The CDR3 DNA reads TGTGCCAGCAGTCGAACCGACAGGGACACCGGGGAGCTGTTTTTT. This codes for CASSRTDRDTGELFF.

In its sample, this clonotype was seen a few times. The rearrangement links TRBV7-2 to TRBJ2-7; TRBD2 agrees at 8 bases. Per germline, CDR1 SGHTA and CDR2 FQGNSA. V was pared by 5 bases and J by 7 bases, with 7 bases of the junction left unmatched. CDR3 length equals 13 residues. The CDR3 is CASSAPLAEEQYF. CDR3 DNA: TGTGCCAGCAGCGCCCCACTAGCGGAAGAGCAGTACTTC.

This clonotype was counted a few times. The chain joins TRBV5-1 to TRBJ2-1; 8 bases match TRBD2. V lost 1 base to trimming and J lost 0 bases; unmatched junction nucleotides: 6. CDR1 SGHRS and CDR2 YFSETQ come from the germline V gene. The CDR3 has 17 amino acids. The CDR3 sequence: CASSLWLSGASYNEQFF. CDR3 bases: TGCGCCAGCAGCTTGTGGCTTAGCGGGGCCTCCTACAATGAGCAGTTCTTC.

This chain links TRBV12-3 or TRBV12-4 with TRBJ2-3; 8 positions agree with TRBD1. This CDR3 spans 15 amino acids. V was pared by 1 base and J by 3 bases, with 3 bases of the junction left unmatched. Here the CDR3 DNA reads TGTGCCAGCAGTTTAGGGGACAGGAATACAGATACGCAGTATTTT. Translated: CASSLGDRNTDTQYF.

This chain connects TRBV2 to TRBJ2-7; maybe TRBD2 (6 bases). Trimming cost V 1 base and J 1 base, with 11 bases left between them. CDR3 length equals 15 residues. Germline V lookup: CDR1 SNHLY, CDR2 FYNNEI. Here the CDR3 reads CASSEGGLASYEQYV. The CDR3 coding sequence is TGTGCCAGCAGTGAAGGGGGACTGGCTTCCTACGAGCAGTACGTC.

This clonotype was observed once. This chain's CDR3 is CSATLPPGLAGPHPSTDTQYF. The CDR3 DNA reads as TGCAGTGCAACACTTCCCCCGGGACTAGCGGGGCCCCATCCTAGCACAGATACGCAGTATTTT. The chain uses TRBV20-1 and TRBJ2-3; 13 nucleotides line up with TRBD2. V lost 6 bases and J lost 0; bases outside the gene matches: 21. This CDR3 is 21 amino acids long. In germline, CDR1 is DFQATT, CDR2 SNEGSKA (reference sequence).

The CDR3: CASSAYSGSSYEQYF. Written as DNA, the CDR3 is TGTGCCAGCAGTGCCTATAGCGGGTCCTCCTACGAGCAGTACTTC. V and J are TRBV28 and TRBJ2-7; TRBD2 agrees at 7 bases. The CDR3 is 15 amino acids. Germline loops: CDR1 MDHEN, CDR2 SYDVKM. V was clipped by 5 bases and J by 0 bases; unmatched bases: 7. The full variable domain, with the rest looked up from reference TRBV28 and TRBJ2-7, is DVKVTQSSRYLVKRTGEKVFLECVQDMDHENMFWYRQDPGLGLRLIYFSYDVKMKEKGDIPEGYSVSREKKERFSLILESASTNQTSMYLCASSAYSGSSYEQYFGPGTRLTVT.

This clonotype was seen ten or more times. The rearrangement joins TRBV24-1 to TRBJ2-3; 7 bases are shared with TRBD1. The CDR3 totals 16 residues. The J segment lost 0 bases and the V segment lost 4 bases, leaving 6 bases of the junction unmatched. Germline values: CDR1 KGHDR, CDR2 SFDVKD. The CDR3 protein is CATSDSGQPSTDTQYF. The CDR3 DNA sequence: TGTGCCACCAGTGACTCGGGACAGCCTAGCACAGATACGCAGTATTTT.